The sequence of this T cell receptor (beta chain) was determined in a study of early T cells in non-severe SARS-CoV-2 infection. General study findings and limits: VDJdb matching, biased toward anti-spike CD8 responses, missed private and CD4 specificities.

Molecules of cDNA were individually given unique molecular identifiers that were attached to them. TCRdb itself ran the 5' RACE reads through MiXCR, one entry per CDR3 protein. In the table there are over 85,000 distinct CDR3 sequences, roughly 12% of which are singletons. Remarks on this clonotype: Its target is not known.

V was pared by 3 bases and J by 5 bases, with 22 bases between. Per the germline V gene, CDR1 is KGHSH and CDR2 is LQKENI. CDR3 size: 17 residues. The sample consisted of whole blood, taken at baseline. The V gene is TRBV18, the J gene TRBJ2-5; TRBD2 might be the D (6 bases). The sequence was obtained from an adult who was a healthcare worker with PCR-confirmed SARS-CoV-2 infection or an uninfected control (not recorded which). The CDR3 region has the DNA TGTGCCAGCTCACCCTTCGCCGGGACTCGCCCGTCCGAGACCCAGTACTTC. This codes for CASSPFAGTRPSETQYF.